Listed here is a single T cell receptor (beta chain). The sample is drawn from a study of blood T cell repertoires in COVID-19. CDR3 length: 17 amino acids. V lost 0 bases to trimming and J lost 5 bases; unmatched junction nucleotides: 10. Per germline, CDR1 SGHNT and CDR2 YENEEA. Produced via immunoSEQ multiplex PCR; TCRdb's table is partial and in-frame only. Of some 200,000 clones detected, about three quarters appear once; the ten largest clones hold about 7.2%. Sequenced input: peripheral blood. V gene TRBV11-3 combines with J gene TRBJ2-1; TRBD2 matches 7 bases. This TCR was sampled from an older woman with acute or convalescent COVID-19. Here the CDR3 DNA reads TGTGCCAGCAGCTTAGATCGAGGGGCTAGCGGACACAATGAGCAGTTCTTC. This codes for CASSLDRGASGHNEQFF.